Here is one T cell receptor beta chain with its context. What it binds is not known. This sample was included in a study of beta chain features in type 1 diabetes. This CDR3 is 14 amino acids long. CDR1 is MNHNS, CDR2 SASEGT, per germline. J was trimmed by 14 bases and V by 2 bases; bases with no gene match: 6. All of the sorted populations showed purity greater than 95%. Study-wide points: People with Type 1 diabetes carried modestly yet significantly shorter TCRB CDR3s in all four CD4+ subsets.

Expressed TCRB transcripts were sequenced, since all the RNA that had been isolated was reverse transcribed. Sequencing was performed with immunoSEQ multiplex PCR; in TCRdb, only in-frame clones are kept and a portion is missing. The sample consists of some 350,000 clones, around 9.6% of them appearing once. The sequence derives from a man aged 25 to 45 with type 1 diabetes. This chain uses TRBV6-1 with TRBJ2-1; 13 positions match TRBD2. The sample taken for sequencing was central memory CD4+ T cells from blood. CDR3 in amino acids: CASSERGLAGYEFF. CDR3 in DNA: TGTGCCAGCAGTGAACGGGGACTAGCGGGATACGAGTTCTTC.